This T cell receptor (beta chain) stems from a study of T cells after yellow fever vaccination. The authors made TCR cDNA by 5'RACE template switching, adding a universal primer site and UMIs. Each CDR3 protein is one row after TCRdb ran MiXCR on the 5' RACE reads. The sample has 150,000 to 200,000 distinct CDR3 sequences; around 7.3% are singletons. The CDR3 sequence is 15 residues long. Germline CDR1 is LNHNV and CDR2 is YYDKDF (reference sequence). V dropped 0 bases and J dropped 1 base, with 9 bases sitting between them. This clonotype was recorded many times. Its specificity is not known. Regarding the study as a whole: It was a small share of clonotypes that appeared in both CD4 and CD8 compartments. Subsequent booster samples again held most clones from primary vaccination (around 96% CD4, about 85% CD8).

The material was CD4+ T cells sorted from PBMCs, obtained 5 days after the first yellow fever vaccination. This receptor was obtained from a man aged 18 to 29 who received the YFV17D yellow fever vaccine. The rearrangement uses TRBV15 and TRBJ1-1; D remains ambiguous. The CDR3 protein is CATSREGSGNTEAFF. CDR3 coding DNA: TGTGCCACCAGCAGAGAGGGGTCTGGGAACACTGAAGCTTTCTTT.